In this sample, the clone carrying this T cell receptor (beta chain) turned up many times. Its antigen remains unknown. No ophthalmopathy progression within 18 months constituted stable Graves' hyperthyroidism. Patients showing uncontrolled infection, other autoimmune disease, pregnancy or lactation were ineligible. Amplification of TCR beta CDR3 regions was performed using RNA transcripts as template. The HTBI primer set was used in a first-round RT-PCR of the TCR CDR3. TCRdb re-derived calls from the multiplex PCR reads in MiXCR, one entry per CDR3 protein. This sample carries roughly 380,000 distinct CDR3 sequences, around 14% of them seen once, and the ten largest clones take 11%. This record belongs to a study of T cells in Graves' hyperthyroidism and ophthalmopathy. Study outcomes and limitations: Separating ophthalmopathy from stable hyperthyroidism was achieved by a 13 V-J model. With a median lead of approximately 6 months before onset, the model predicted ophthalmopathy.

The ends were cut back, 8 bases at V and 4 bases at J, with 18 bases in the middle. CDR1 and CDR2 (germline): ENHRY, SYGVKD. The CDR3 is 15 residues long. The chain is built from TRBV10-3 and TRBJ2-1; maybe TRBD2 (6 bases). The source of this sequence is an older woman with Graves' hyperthyroidism. Source material: blood. The CDR3 sequence is CAISEGGIMYNEQFF. As DNA, the CDR3 is TGTGCCATCTCAGAGGGCGGGATAATGTACAATGAGCAGTTCTTC.